This is a list of T cell receptor beta chains from one sample in a study of T cells in Graves' hyperthyroidism and ophthalmopathy. TCRdb analysed the multiplex PCR reads with MiXCR anew, one entry per CDR3 protein. The repertoire holds 550,000 to 700,000 distinct CDR3 sequences, with about 45% as singletons. Material for sequencing was peripheral blood or thyroid tissue (not recorded which). Receptor source: an adult woman with Graves' disease, either hyperthyroidism or ophthalmopathy (not recorded which). CDR3s include the opening cysteine and the closing phenylalanine or tryptophan. A D gene is named only where the DNA matches it firmly. Only part of the rows carry a size: once, few, many, or a class if the clone is expanded.

clone size: once; V gene: TRBV29-1; D gene: NA; J gene: TRBJ2-7; CDR3 protein: CSGGADYEQYF; CDR3 DNA: TGCAGCGGGGGGGCCGACTACGAGCAGTACTTC
clone size: NA; V gene: TRBV7-9; D gene: TRBD1; J gene: TRBJ1-5; CDR3 protein: CATDGQGGTNQPQHF; CDR3 DNA: TGTGCCACCGATGGACAGGGTGGGACCAATCAGCCCCAGCATTTT
clone size: many; V gene: TRBV20-1; D gene: TRBD2; J gene: TRBJ2-5; CDR3 protein: CSAGKRGQETQYF; CDR3 DNA: TGCAGTGCTGGGAAGCGGGGGCAAGAGACCCAGTACTTC
clone size: many; V gene: TRBV5-1; D gene: NA; J gene: TRBJ1-2; CDR3 protein: CASSLKTSGYGYTF; CDR3 DNA: TGCGCCAGCAGCTTAAAGACTTCTGGCTATGGCTACACCTTC
clone size: NA; V gene: TRBV10-3; D gene: NA; J gene: TRBJ1-1; CDR3 protein: CAISERSQIQGNTEAFF; CDR3 DNA: TGTGCCATCAGTGAGCGCAGTCAAATACAGGGGAACACTGAAGCTTTCTTT
clone size: NA; V gene: TRBV12-3/TRBV12-4; D gene: NA; J gene: TRBJ1-1; CDR3 protein: CASSFLGTNTEAFF; CDR3 DNA: TGTGCCAGCAGTTTCCTGGGAACGAACACTGAAGCTTTCTTT
clone size: many; V gene: TRBV7-8; D gene: NA; J gene: TRBJ2-7; CDR3 protein: CASSPLGKGNEQYF; CDR3 DNA: TGTGCCAGCAGCCCGCTGGGGAAGGGAAACGAGCAGTACTTC
clone size: NA; V gene: TRBV7-8; D gene: NA; J gene: TRBJ2-3; CDR3 protein: CASSLILASDTQYF; CDR3 DNA: TGTGCCAGCAGCTTGATCCTAGCATCAGATACGCAGTATTTT
clone size: few; V gene: TRBV9; D gene: NA; J gene: TRBJ2-7; CDR3 protein: CASSVAPLGLEQYF; CDR3 DNA: TGTGCCAGCAGCGTAGCTCCCCTAGGTCTCGAGCAGTACTTC
clone size: many; V gene: TRBV10-3; D gene: TRBD1; J gene: TRBJ2-2; CDR3 protein: CASRDSQNTGELFF; CDR3 DNA: TGTGCCAGCCGGGACAGCCAGAACACCGGGGAGCTGTTTTTT
clone size: many; V gene: TRBV5-8; D gene: NA; J gene: TRBJ1-4; CDR3 protein: CASSLGTTATNEKLFF; CDR3 DNA: TGTGCCAGCAGCCTCGGGACAACTGCAACTAATGAAAAACTGTTTTTT
clone size: NA; V gene: TRBV20-1; D gene: TRBD2; J gene: TRBJ2-3; CDR3 protein: CSARWASGRGGTDTQYF; CDR3 DNA: TGCAGTGCTAGATGGGCTAGCGGGAGAGGTGGCACAGATACGCAGTATTTT
clone size: NA; V gene: TRBV27; D gene: TRBD2; J gene: TRBJ2-5; CDR3 protein: CASSLYGGIGTQYF; CDR3 DNA: TGTGCCAGCAGTCTGTACGGGGGGATTGGGACCCAGTACTTC
clone size: NA; V gene: TRBV11-2; D gene: TRBD2; J gene: TRBJ2-5; CDR3 protein: CASSSGTTQETQYF; CDR3 DNA: TGTGCCAGCAGCTCCGGGACTACCCAAGAGACCCAGTACTTC
clone size: NA; V gene: TRBV29-1; D gene: TRBD1; J gene: TRBJ2-5; CDR3 protein: CSSGQGGQETQYF; CDR3 DNA: TGCAGCTCCGGACAGGGGGGTCAAGAGACCCAGTACTTC
clone size: once; V gene: TRBV2; D gene: NA; J gene: TRBJ1-6; CDR3 protein: CASSEGVRYSPLHF; CDR3 DNA: TGTGCCAGCAGTGAGGGGGTCAGATATTCACCCCTCCACTTT
clone size: NA; V gene: TRBV5-1; D gene: TRBD1; J gene: TRBJ1-2; CDR3 protein: CASSLPGTGATYYGYTF; CDR3 DNA: TGCGCCAGCAGCTTGCCCGGGACAGGGGCGACTTACTATGGCTACACCTTC
clone size: many; V gene: TRBV7-3; D gene: NA; J gene: TRBJ2-3; CDR3 protein: CASSVGVLGTDTQYF; CDR3 DNA: TGTGCCAGCAGTGTAGGGGTCTTGGGCACAGATACGCAGTATTTT
clone size: few; V gene: TRBV11-2; D gene: TRBD2; J gene: TRBJ2-2; CDR3 protein: CASSLPRTSGRTGELFF; CDR3 DNA: TGTGCCAGCAGTTTACCCCGGACTAGCGGGAGGACCGGGGAGCTGTTTTTT
clone size: many; V gene: TRBV7-2; D gene: NA; J gene: TRBJ2-2; CDR3 protein: CASSLIGITGELFF; CDR3 DNA: TGTGCCAGCAGCTTAATCGGTATAACCGGGGAGCTGTTTTTT